This entry concerns a single TCR beta chain. The antigen remains undetermined. This sample was included in a study of blood T cells in healthy people across ages. Overall study results and limits: Calculation of diversity from one million T cells yielded estimates considered to be underestimates.

Next came a second PCR, run for about 7 to 12 cycles, which used a sample-barcoded 5' primer along with a J-beta primer mix. TCRdb reanalysed the 5' RACE reads using MiXCR and keeps one entry per CDR3 protein. The sample consists of approximately 1.5 million distinct CDR3 sequences, about 42% of them appearing once. The CDR3 extends over 14 amino acids. The trim removed 6 bases at V and 5 bases at J, leaving 9 bases unmatched. Germline V gene sequence: CDR1 DFQATT, CDR2 SNEGSKA (reference sequence). PBMCs, at least 7 million per sample, were isolated. This chain joins TRBV20-1 and TRBJ2-5, with TRBD1 matching over 10 bases. The sequence was collected from a woman younger than 35 in good health. Sample: blood. The CDR3 is CSALWTGGTETQYF. The CDR3 region has the DNA TGCAGTGCACTTTGGACAGGGGGAACCGAGACCCAGTACTTC.